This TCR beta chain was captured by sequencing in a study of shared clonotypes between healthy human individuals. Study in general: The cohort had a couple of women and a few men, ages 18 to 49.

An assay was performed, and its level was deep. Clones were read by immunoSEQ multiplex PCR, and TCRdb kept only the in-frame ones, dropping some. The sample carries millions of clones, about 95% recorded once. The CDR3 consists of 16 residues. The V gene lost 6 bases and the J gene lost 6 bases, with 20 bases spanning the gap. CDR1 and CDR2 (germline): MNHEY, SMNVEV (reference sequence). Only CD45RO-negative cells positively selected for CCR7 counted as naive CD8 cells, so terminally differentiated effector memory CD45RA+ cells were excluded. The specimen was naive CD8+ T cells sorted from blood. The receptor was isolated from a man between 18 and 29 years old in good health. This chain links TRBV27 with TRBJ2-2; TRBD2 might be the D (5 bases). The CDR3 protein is CASSQTNVAGPGELFF. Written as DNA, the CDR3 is TGTGCCAGCAGCCAAACAAACGTCGCGGGTCCCGGGGAGCTGTTTTTT.